This entry concerns a single T cell receptor (beta chain). Labeling with CFSE marked 200,000 or so responder cells, which were plated with 200,000 or so irradiated, violet-dye-labeled stimulator cells. The protocol was immunoSEQ multiplex PCR, while the TCRdb copy is restricted to in-frame clones and leaves out a portion. The sample includes approximately 11,000 clones, about 33% seen only once; the top ten take 1.9%. The data belong to a study of graft-versus-host responses after intestinal transplantation. The wider study: After anti-thymocyte globulin induction, recipients took tacrolimus and steroids for approximately 3 years. Study results and limitations: Allograft clonal ratios (graft-versus-host to host-versus-graft) were high in patients who had graft-donor T cell macrochimerism. After transplant, early declines in HvG clones were associated with peak levels of circulating GvH clones.

V lost 6 bases to trimming and J lost 2 bases, with 13 bases between them. CDR1 is ENHRY, CDR2 SYGVKD, per germline. CDR3 size: 14 residues. Sequencing was performed on alloreactive CD4+ T cells from a mixed lymphocyte reaction culture, taken before transplantation. Sample subset: CFSE-low proliferating T cells sorted from approximately six-day pre-transplant mixed lymphocyte reaction (GvH or HvG direction). The chain is built from TRBV10-3 and TRBJ1-2; possible D gene TRBD1, 6 bases. The sequence was collected from a human patient who was an organ donor for intestinal transplantation. In nucleotides, the CDR3 is TGTGCCATCAGGGGAGCGGGGACAAACTATGGCTACACCTTC. Its translation is CAIRGAGTNYGYTF.